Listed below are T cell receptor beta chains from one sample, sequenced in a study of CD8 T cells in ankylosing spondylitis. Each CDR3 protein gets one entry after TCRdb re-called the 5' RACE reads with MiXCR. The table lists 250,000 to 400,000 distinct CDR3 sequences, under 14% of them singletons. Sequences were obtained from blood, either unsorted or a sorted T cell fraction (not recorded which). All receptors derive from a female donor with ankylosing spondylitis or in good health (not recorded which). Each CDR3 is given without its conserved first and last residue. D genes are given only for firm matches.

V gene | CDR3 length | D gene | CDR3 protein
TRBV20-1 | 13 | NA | SAREVGGITEKLF
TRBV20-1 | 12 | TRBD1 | SATRDRDFTEAF
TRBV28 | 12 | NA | ASSLTIGPGMAF
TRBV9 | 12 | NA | ASSMGGVMYEQY
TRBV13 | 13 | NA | TSSPRQRSNYGYT
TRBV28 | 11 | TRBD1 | ASSNRGRETQY
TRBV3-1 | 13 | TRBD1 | ASSPQGQIYNEQF
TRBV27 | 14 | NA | ASSHLRAVSPYEQY
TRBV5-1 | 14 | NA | ASSISKGGGADTQY
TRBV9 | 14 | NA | ASSVEDSSSYNEQF
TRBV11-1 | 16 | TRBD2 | ASSLRLAGARNTGELF
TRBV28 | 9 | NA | ASAETYEQY
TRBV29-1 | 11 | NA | SVSGTNTDTQY
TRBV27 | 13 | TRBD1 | ASSSRDRVGYEQY
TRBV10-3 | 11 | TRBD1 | AIHKGQNYGYT
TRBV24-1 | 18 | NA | ATSDFWAGQRQLGNQPQH
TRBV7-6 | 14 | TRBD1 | ASSPPLGTGNYGYT
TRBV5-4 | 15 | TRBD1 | ASSLPGQNLAKNIQY
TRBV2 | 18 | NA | ASSEEAPRSALSSTDTQY
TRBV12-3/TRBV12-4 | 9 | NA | ASSLEGTQH
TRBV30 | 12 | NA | AWSGKQGSQPQH
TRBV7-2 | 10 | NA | ASRGRDPEAF
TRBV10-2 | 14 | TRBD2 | ASNQGLAGSTGELF
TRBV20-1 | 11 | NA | SATRQFNQPQH
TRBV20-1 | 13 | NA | SAPTGNRLNTEAF
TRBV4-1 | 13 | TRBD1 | ASSPRTGVSYEQY
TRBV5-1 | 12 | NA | ASSLELVTDTQY
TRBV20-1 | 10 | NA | SAQDDTDTQY
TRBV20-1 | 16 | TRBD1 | SALRDRGSGVVKNIQY
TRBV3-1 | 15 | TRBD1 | ASCLNLPDRGIHEQF
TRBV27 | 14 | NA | ASSLSSSSYNSPLH
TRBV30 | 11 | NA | AWSAQGGQPQH
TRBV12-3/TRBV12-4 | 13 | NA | ASSYGGANTGELF
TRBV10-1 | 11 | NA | ASSESGIGELF
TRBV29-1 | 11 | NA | SVGSYNTGELF
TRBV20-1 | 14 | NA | SARGLGGVIQETQY
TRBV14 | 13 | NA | ASSQEFQRAETQY
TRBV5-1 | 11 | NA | ASSLTPRDEQF
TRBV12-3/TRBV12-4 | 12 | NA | ASSLRGLQETQY
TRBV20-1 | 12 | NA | SANPTENTGELF
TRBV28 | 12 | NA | ASRSGTNLITQY